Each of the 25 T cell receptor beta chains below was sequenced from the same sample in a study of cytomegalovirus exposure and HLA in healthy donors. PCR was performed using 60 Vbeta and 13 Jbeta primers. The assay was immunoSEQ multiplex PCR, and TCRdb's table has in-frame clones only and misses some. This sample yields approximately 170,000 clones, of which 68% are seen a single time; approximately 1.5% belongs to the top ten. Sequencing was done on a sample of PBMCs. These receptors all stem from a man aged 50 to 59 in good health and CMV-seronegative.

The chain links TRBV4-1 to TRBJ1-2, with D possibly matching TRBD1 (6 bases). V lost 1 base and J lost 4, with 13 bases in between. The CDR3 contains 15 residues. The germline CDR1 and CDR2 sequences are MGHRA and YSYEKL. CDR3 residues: CASSQVETGFYGYTF. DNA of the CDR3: TGCGCCAGCAGCCAAGTCGAGACAGGCTTCTATGGCTACACCTTC.

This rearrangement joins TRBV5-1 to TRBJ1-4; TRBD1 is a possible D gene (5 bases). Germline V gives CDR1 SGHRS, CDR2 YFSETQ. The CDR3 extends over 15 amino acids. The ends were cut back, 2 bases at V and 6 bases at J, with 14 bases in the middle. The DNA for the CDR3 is TGCGCCAGCAGCTTAGACAGAAGGTTACATGAAAAACTGTTTTTT. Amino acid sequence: CASSLDRRLHEKLFF.

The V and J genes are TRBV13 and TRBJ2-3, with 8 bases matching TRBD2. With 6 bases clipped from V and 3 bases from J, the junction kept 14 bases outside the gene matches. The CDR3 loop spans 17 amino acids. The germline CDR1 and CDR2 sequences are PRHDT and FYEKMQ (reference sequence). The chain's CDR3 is CASSRTGGGRMTDTQYF. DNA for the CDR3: TGTGCCAGCAGTCGTACTGGCGGGGGGCGGATGACAGATACGCAGTATTTT.

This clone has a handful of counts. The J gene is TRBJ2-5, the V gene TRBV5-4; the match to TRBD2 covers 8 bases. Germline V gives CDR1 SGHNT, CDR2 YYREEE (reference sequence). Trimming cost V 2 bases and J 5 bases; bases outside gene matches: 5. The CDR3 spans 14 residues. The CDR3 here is CASSFTGTRETQYF. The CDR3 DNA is TGTGCCAGCAGCTTCACCGGGACTAGGGAGACCCAGTACTTC.

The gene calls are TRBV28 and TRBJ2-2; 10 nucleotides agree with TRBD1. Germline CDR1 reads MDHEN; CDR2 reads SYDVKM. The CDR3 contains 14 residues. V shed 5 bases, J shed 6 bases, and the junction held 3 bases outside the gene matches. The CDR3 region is CASSPDRGPGELFF. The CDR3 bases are TGTGCCAGCAGTCCCGACAGGGGGCCCGGGGAGCTGTTTTTT.

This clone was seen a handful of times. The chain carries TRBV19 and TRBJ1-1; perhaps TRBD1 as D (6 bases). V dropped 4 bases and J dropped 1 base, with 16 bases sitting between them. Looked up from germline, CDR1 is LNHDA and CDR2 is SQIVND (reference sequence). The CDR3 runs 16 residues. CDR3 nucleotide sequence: TGTGCCAGTAGTAGCGGGGGGCACAGTTCGAACACTGAAGCTTTCTTT. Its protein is CASSSGGHSSNTEAFF. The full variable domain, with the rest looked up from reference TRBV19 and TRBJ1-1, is DGGITQSPKYLFRKEGQNVTLSCEQNLNHDAMYWYRQDPGQGLRLIYYSQIVNDFQKGDIAEGYSVSREKKESFPLTVTSAQKNPTAFYLCASSSGGHSSNTEAFFGQGTRLTVV.

CDR3 bases: TGTGCCAGCAGCTCTTTAACGGGAGGCACAGATACGCAGTATTTT. It specifies CASSSLTGGTDTQYF. This rearrangement joins TRBV7-2 to TRBJ2-3, with D possibly TRBD2 on 6 matching bases. This CDR3 comprises 15 residues. Trimming took off 4 bases at V and 1 base at J, with 12 bases between the two ends. Germline CDR1 SGHTA, CDR2 FQGNSA.

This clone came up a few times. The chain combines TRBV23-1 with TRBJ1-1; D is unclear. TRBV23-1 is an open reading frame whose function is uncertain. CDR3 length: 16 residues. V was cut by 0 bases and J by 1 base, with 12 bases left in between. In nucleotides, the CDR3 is TGCGCCAGCAGTCAATCCGTTGGGGAGCAGAACACTGAAGCTTTCTTT. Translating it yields CASSQSVGEQNTEAFF.

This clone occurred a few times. The CDR3 nucleotides read TGTGCCAGCAGTCGGGACAGGCAAGAGCAGTACTTC. Protein sequence: CASSRDRQEQYF. The V and J genes are TRBV7-9 and TRBJ2-7, with 8 positions matching TRBD1. In germline, CDR1 is SEHNR, CDR2 FQNEAQ (reference sequence). Losses at the gene ends were 6 bases for V and 7 bases for J; bases not matched to a gene: 5. There are 12 residues in the CDR3.

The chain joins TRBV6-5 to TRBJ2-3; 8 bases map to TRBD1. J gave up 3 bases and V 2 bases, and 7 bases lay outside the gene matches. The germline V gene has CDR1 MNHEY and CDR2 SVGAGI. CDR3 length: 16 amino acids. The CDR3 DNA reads TGTGCCAGCAGTTACACGGGCAGGGGGCGGACAGATACGCAGTATTTT. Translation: CASSYTGRGRTDTQYF.

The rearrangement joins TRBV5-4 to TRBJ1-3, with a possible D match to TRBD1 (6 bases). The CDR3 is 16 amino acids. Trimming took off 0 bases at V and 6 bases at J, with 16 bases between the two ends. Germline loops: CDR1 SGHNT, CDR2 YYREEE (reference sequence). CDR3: CASSLGAGVQQNTIYF. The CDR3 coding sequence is TGTGCCAGCAGCTTGGGGGCAGGGGTTCAGCAAAACACCATATATTTT.

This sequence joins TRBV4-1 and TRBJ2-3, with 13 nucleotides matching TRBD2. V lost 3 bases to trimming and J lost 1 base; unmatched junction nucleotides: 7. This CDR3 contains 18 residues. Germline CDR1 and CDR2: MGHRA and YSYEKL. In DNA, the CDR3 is TGCGCCAGCAGCCACGACCCGGGACTAGCGGGACGCACAGATACGCAGTATTTT. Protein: CASSHDPGLAGRTDTQYF.

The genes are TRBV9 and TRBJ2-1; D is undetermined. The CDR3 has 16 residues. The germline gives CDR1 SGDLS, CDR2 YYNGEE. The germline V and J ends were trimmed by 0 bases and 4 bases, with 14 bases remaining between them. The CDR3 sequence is CASSVASRSRYNEQFF. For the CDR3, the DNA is TGTGCCAGCAGCGTAGCCTCCCGGAGCCGGTACAATGAGCAGTTCTTC.

Written as DNA, the CDR3 is TGTGCCAGTAGTATAGACCCCCTAACGGACAGCTTCCAGCCCCAGCATTTT. Protein sequence: CASSIDPLTDSFQPQHF. The rearrangement uses TRBV19 and TRBJ1-5; tentative D call: TRBD1 (6 bases). The CDR3 runs 17 residues. The V and J ends lost 0 bases and 7 bases respectively, with 19 bases between them. Germline V lookup: CDR1 LNHDA, CDR2 SQIVND (reference sequence).

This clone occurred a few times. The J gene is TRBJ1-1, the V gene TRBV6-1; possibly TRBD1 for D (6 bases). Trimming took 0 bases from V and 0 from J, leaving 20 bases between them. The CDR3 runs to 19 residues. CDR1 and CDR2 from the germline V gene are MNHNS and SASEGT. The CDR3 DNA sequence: TGTGCCAGCAGTGAAGCGAGTCGCGGTCTCAGGGGAATGAACACTGAAGCTTTCTTT. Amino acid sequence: CASSEASRGLRGMNTEAFF.

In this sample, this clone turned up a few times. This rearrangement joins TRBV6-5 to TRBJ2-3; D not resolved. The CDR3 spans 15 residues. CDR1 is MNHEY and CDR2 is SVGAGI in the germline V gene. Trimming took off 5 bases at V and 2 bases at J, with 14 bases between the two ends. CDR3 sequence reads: CASSNPGLATDTQYF. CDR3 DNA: TGTGCCAGCAGTAACCCCGGGTTGGCCACAGATACGCAGTATTTT.

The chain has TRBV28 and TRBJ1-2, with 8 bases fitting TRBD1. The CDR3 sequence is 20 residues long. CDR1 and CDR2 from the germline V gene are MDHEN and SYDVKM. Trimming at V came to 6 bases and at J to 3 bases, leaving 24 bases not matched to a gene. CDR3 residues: CASRTLTSGTGVPKDYGYTF. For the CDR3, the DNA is TGTGCCAGCAGAACTCTCACATCCGGGACAGGCGTACCGAAGGACTATGGCTACACCTTC.

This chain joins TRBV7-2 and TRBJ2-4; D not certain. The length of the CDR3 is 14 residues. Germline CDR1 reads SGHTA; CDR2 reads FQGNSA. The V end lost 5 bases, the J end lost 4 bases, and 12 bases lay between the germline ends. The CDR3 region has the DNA TGTGCCAGCAGCCCTAACCGCATTAAAAACATTCAGTACTTC. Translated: CASSPNRIKNIQYF. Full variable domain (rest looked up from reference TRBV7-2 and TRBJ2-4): GAGVSQSPSNKVTEKGKDVELRCDPISGHTALYWYRQSLGQGLEFLIYFQGNSAPDKSGLPSDRFSAERTGGSVSTLTIQRTQQEDSAVYLCASSPNRIKNIQYFGAGTRLSVL.

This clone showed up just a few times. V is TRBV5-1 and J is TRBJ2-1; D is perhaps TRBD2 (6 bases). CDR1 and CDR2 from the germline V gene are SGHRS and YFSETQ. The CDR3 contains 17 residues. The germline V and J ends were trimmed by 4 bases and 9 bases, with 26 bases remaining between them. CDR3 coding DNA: TGCGCCAGCAGCACACCCGTTGGGCTAAGGGACGGGGGTGAGCAGTTCTTC. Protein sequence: CASSTPVGLRDGGEQFF.

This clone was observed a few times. In nucleotides, the CDR3 is TGTGCCAGTAGTATAGGTCGCAGGGGGCTCCAGCCCCAGCATTTT. The encoded protein is CASSIGRRGLQPQHF. V gene TRBV19 combines with J gene TRBJ1-5; TRBD1 aligns across 8 bases. The CDR3 has 15 amino acids. CDR1 and CDR2 (germline): LNHDA, SQIVND (reference sequence). V shed 1 base and J 7 bases; nucleotides not matched to a gene: 6.

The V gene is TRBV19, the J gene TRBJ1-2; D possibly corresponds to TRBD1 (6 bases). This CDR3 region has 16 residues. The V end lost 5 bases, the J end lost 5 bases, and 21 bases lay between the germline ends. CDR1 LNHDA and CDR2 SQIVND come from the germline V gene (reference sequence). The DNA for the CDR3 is TGTGCCAGTAGTTCCAGCCCCCCAGGGACAAGATATGGCTACACCTTC. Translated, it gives CASSSSPPGTRYGYTF.

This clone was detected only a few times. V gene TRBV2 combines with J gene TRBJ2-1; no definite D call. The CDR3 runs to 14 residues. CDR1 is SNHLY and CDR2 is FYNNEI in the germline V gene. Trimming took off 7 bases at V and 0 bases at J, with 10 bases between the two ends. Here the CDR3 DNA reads TGTGCCAGCACAGACGCTAGCTCCTACAATGAGCAGTTCTTC. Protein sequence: CASTDASSYNEQFF. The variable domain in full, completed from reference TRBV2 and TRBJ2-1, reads EPEVTQTPSHQVTQMGQEVILRCVPISNHLYFYWYRQILGQKVEFLVSFYNNEISEKSEIFDDQFSVERPDGSNFTLKIRSTKLEDSAMYFCASTDASSYNEQFFGPGTRLTVL.

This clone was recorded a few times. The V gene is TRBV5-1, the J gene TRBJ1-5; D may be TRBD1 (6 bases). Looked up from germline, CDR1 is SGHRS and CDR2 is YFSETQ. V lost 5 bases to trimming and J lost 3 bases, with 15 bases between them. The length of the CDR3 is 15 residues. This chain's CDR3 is CASSSQGSPNQPQHF. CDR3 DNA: TGCGCCAGCAGTTCTCAGGGGTCCCCCAATCAGCCCCAGCATTTT.

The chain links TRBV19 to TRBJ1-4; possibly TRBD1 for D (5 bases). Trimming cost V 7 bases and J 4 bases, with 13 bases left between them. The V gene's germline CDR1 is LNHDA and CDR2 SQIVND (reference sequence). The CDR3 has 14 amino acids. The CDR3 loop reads CASKDGTVNEKLFF. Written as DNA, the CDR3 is TGTGCCAGTAAGGACGGGACTGTTAATGAAAAACTGTTTTTT.

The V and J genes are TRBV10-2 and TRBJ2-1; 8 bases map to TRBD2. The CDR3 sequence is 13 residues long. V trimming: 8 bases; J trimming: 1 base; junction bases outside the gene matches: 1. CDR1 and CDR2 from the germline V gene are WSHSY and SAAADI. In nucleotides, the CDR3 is TGCGCCAGCGAGCGGGGGTCCTACAATGAGCAGTTCTTC. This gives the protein CASERGSYNEQFF.